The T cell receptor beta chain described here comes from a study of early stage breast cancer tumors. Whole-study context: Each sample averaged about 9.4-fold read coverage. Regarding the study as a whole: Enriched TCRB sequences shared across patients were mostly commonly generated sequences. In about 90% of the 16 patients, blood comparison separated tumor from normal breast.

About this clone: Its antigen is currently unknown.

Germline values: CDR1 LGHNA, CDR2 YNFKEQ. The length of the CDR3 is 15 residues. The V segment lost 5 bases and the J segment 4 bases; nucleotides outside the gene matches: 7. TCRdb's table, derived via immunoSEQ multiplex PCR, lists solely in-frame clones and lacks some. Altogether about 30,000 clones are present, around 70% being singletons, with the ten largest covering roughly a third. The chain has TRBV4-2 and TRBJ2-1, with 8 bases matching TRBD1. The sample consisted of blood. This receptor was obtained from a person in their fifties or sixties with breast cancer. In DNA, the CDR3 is TGTGCCAGCAGCTTGGAGCGGACAGGGTACAATGAGCAGTTCTTC. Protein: CASSLERTGYNEQFF.